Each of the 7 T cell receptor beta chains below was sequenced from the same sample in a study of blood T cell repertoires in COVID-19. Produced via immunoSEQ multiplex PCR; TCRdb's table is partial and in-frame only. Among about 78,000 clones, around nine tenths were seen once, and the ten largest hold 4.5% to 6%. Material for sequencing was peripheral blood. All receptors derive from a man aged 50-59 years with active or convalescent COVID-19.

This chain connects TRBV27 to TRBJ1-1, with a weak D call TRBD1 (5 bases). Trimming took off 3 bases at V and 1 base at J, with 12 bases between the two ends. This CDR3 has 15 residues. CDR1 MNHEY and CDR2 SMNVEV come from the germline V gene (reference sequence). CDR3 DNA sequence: TGTGCCAGCAGTTTTGAACGTCAGGGGAACACTGAAGCTTTCTTT. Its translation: CASSFERQGNTEAFF.

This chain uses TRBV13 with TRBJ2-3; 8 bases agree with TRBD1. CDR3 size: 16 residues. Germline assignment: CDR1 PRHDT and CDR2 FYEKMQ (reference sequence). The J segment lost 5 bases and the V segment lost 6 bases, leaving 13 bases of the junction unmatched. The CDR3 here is CASSPYGQGVGDTQYF. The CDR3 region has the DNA TGTGCCAGCAGTCCCTATGGACAGGGAGTAGGAGATACGCAGTATTTT.

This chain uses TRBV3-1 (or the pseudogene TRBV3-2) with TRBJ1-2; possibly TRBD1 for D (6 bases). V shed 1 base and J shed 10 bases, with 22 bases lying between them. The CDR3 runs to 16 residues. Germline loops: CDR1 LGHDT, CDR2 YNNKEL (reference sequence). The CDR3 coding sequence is TGTGCCAGCAGCCAAGGCCTATCACAACAGGGAAGGACCTACACCTTC. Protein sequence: CASSQGLSQQGRTYTF.

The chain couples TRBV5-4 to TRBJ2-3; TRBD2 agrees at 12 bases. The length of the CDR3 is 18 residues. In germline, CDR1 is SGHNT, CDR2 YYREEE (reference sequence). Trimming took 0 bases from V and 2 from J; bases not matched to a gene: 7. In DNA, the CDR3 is TGTGCCAGCAGCTTGGGGAGACTAGCGGGGGTCTACACAGATACGCAGTATTTT. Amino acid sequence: CASSLGRLAGVYTDTQYF.

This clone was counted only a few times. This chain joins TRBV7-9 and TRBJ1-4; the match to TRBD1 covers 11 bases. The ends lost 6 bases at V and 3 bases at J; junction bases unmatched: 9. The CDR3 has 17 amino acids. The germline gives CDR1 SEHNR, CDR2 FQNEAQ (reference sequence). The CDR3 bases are TGTGCCAGCAGACGCCGGGACAGGGGGAAGGCTAATGAAAAACTGTTTTTT. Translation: CASRRRDRGKANEKLFF.

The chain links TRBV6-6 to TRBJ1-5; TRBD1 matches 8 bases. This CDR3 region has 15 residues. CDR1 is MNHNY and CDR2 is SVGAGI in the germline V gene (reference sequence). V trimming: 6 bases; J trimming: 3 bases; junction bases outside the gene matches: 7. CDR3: CASSYGQGNNQPQHF. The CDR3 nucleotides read TGTGCCAGCAGCTACGGACAGGGCAACAATCAGCCCCAGCATTTT.

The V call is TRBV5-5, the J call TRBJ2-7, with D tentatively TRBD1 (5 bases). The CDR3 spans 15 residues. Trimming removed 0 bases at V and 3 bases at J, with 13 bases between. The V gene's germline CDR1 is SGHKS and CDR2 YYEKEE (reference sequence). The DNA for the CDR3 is TGTGCCAGCAGCTTGGACGGTCAGGGTTACTACGAGCAGTACTTC. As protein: CASSLDGQGYYEQYF.